This T cell receptor (beta chain) was obtained from a study of blood T cell repertoires in COVID-19. The CDR3 has 15 amino acids. CDR1 is SGHAT and CDR2 is FQNNGV in the germline V gene. V shed 5 bases and J 3 bases; nucleotides not matched to a gene: 5. The data were produced by immunoSEQ multiplex PCR, yet TCRdb's version contains in-frame clones alone and is incomplete. The table shows 250,000 or so clones, with around nine tenths occurring only once. The specimen was peripheral blood. This receptor was identified in a man aged 35 to 55 with active or convalescent COVID-19. The chain uses TRBV11-2 and TRBJ2-7; 12 bases are shared with TRBD2. The CDR3 DNA reads as TGTGCCAGCAGCCCCCGACTAGCGGGAGACTACGAGCAGTACTTC. Its translation: CASSPRLAGDYEQYF.